A selection of T cell receptor beta chains follows, all from one sample in a study of PD-L1 blockade in urothelial cancer. Using immunoSEQ multiplex PCR, the repertoire was profiled, and TCRdb retains in-frame clones only, with some absent. The sample holds 120,000 or so clones, roughly 83% seen once. Material: PBMCs, obtained around atezolizumab (anti-PD-L1) treatment. These receptor sequences come from a man aged 45-65 years with urothelial cancer. CDR3s include the opening cysteine and the closing phenylalanine or tryptophan. Each record gives: CDR3 DNA, CDR3 protein, J gene, clone size, V gene, D gene. D genes are given only for firm matches. Rows may omit the clone size; those that give it use once, few, many or a size class.

TGTGCCAGCAGCGGACGGTCGCCAGGGGGCGACCGGGAGACCCAGTACTTC | CASSGRSPGGDRETQYF | TRBJ2-5 | NA | TRBV28 | TRBD1
TGTGCCAGCAGTCGAAAGGCAGGGTCCTACAATGAGCAGTTCTTC | CASSRKAGSYNEQFF | TRBJ2-1 | NA | TRBV7-2 | NA
TGTGCCGCAGAGGGTTCTATTGGGAATAATCAGCCCCAGCATTTT | CAAEGSIGNNQPQHF | TRBJ1-5 | NA | TRBV6-1 | NA
TGTGCCAGCAGTTCAGCGGGAGGTGAGACCCAGTACTTC | CASSSAGGETQYF | TRBJ2-5 | NA | TRBV2 | TRBD2
TGTGCCAGCAGTCTGAGACTAGCGGGGAACACCGGGGAGCTGTTTTTT | CASSLRLAGNTGELFF | TRBJ2-2 | once | TRBV6-6 | TRBD2
TGTGCCAGCAGCCGACAGGGAACTAATGAAAAACTGTTTTTT | CASSRQGTNEKLFF | TRBJ1-4 | NA | TRBV2 | TRBD1
TGTGCCACCAGCAGAGGATCAGGGGGGTCCTACAATGAGCAGTTCTTC | CATSRGSGGSYNEQFF | TRBJ2-1 | NA | TRBV15 | NA
TGTGCCAGCAGTGACATCAAATTGAACACTGAAGCTTTCTTT | CASSDIKLNTEAFF | TRBJ1-1 | NA | TRBV6-1 | NA
TGTGCCAGCAAAACCGGGACAGGGGCAATCTCTGGGGCCAACGTCCTGACTTTC | CASKTGTGAISGANVLTF | TRBJ2-6 | NA | TRBV27 | TRBD1
TGTGCCAGCTCACCGTATGATCCGGACTATGGCTACACCTTC | CASSPYDPDYGYTF | TRBJ1-2 | NA | TRBV18 | NA
TGTGCCAGTAGACTAGCGGGGAACAATGAGCAGTTCTTC | CASRLAGNNEQFF | TRBJ2-1 | many | TRBV5-4 | TRBD2
TGTGCCAGCAGCCCAGCGGGAGTAGGCGAGCAGTACTTC | CASSPAGVGEQYF | TRBJ2-7 | NA | TRBV11-2 | TRBD2
TGTGCCTGGAGTCTTACAGGGGCCTTGGGAAACACCATATATTTT | CAWSLTGALGNTIYF | TRBJ1-3 | once | TRBV30 | TRBD1
TGCGCCAGCAGCTTGGGACTAGCAGCAGATACGCAGTATTTT | CASSLGLAADTQYF | TRBJ2-3 | NA | TRBV5-1 | TRBD2
TGTGCCAGCAGCTTGTGGGCCGATGAGCAGTTCTTC | CASSLWADEQFF | TRBJ2-1 | few | TRBV11-2 | NA
TGCGCCAGCAGCCAGGGACTAGCGTCGGTAACAGATACGCAGTATTTT | CASSQGLASVTDTQYF | TRBJ2-3 | once | TRBV5-1 | TRBD2
TGTGCCAGCAGCTTACAGCGATACACTGAAGCTTTCTTT | CASSLQRYTEAFF | TRBJ1-1 | NA | TRBV7-6 | NA
TGCGCCAGCAGCCAAGATATAGCGGGAAGGAGCGAGCAGTACTTC | CASSQDIAGRSEQYF | TRBJ2-7 | NA | TRBV4-1 | TRBD2
TGTGCCAGCAGTTTATCTCTAAATAGCAATCAGCCCCAGCATTTT | CASSLSLNSNQPQHF | TRBJ1-5 | once | TRBV28 | NA
TGTGCCAGCAGTCAATTGGGACAGTTCACAGATACGCAGTATTTT | CASSQLGQFTDTQYF | TRBJ2-3 | NA | TRBV27 | TRBD1
TGCGCCAGCAGCCAAGGCGGTAGCAATCAGCCCCAGCATTTT | CASSQGGSNQPQHF | TRBJ1-5 | NA | TRBV4-1 | NA
TGTGCCAGCAGTTCCCTCACTAGCGGGAGTTACAATGAGCAGTTCTTC | CASSSLTSGSYNEQFF | TRBJ2-1 | NA | TRBV28 | TRBD2
TGTGCCACCAGCAGAGATATGAGGGATCGGAACACTGAAGCTTTCTTT | CATSRDMRDRNTEAFF | TRBJ1-1 | NA | TRBV15 | NA
TGTGCCAGCAGCTCCTCCTCTAATTCACCCCTCCACTTT | CASSSSSNSPLHF | TRBJ1-6 | NA | TRBV11-3 | NA
TGTGCCAGCAGTGTACAGGGGCGAGTGACTGAAGCTTTCTTT | CASSVQGRVTEAFF | TRBJ1-1 | few | TRBV2 | TRBD1
TGTGCCAGCAGCGCCCTGACTAGCGGGGACTACAATGAGCAGTTCTTC | CASSALTSGDYNEQFF | TRBJ2-1 | NA | TRBV9 | TRBD2
TGCAGCGTTAAGGAGGTTCGGTGGGATTTCTATGGCTACACCTTC | CSVKEVRWDFYGYTF | TRBJ1-2 | NA | TRBV29-1 | NA
TGTGCCAGCTCACCGATCGACGGGGACTATGGCTACACCTTC | CASSPIDGDYGYTF | TRBJ1-2 | NA | TRBV18 | NA
TGTGCCAGTAGTGCCCGGTCGGGTCGAGTCACTGAAGCTTTCTTT | CASSARSGRVTEAFF | TRBJ1-1 | NA | TRBV19 | NA
TGCGCCAGCAGTAGGGGGGAGACCCAGTACTTC | CASSRGETQYF | TRBJ2-5 | NA | TRBV10-2 | NA